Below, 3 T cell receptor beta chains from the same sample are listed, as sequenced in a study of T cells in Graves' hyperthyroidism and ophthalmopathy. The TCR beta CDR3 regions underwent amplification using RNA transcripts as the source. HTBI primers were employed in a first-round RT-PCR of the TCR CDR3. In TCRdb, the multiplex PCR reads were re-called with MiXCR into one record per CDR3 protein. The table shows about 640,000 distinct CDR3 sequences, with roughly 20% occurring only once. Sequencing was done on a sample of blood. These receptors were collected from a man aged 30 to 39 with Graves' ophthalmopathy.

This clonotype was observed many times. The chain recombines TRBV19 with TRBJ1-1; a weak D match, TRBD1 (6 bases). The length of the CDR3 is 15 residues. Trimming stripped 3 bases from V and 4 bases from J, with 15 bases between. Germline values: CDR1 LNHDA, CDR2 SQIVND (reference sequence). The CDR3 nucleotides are TGTGCCAGTAGTATCGGAGGGGGTACCGGCACTGAAGCTTTCTTT. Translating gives CASSIGGGTGTEAFF.

This CDR3 is CASNQEGNTEAFF. For the CDR3, the DNA is TGTGCCAGTAATCAGGAGGGGAACACTGAAGCTTTCTTT. V is TRBV19 and J is TRBJ1-1; D gene ambiguous. With 7 bases removed from V and 1 base from J, the gap between germline ends came to 10 bases. This CDR3 is built from 13 residues. CDR1 is LNHDA, CDR2 SQIVND, per germline (reference sequence).

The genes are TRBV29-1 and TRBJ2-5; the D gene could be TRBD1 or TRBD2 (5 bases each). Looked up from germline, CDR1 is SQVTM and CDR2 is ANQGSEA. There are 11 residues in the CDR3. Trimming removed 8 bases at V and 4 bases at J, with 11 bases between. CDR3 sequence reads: CSQGRGETQYF. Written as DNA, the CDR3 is TGCAGCCAGGGACGAGGAGAGACCCAGTACTTC.